The 2 T cell receptor beta chains below were found in one sample sequenced in a study of post-analysis software for immune sequencing data. Sequencing libraries made from TCR beta cDNA carried unique molecular identifiers. From the PCR reads, TCRdb called clonotypes with MiXCR, one entry per CDR3 protein. This table has 700,000 to 800,000 distinct CDR3 sequences, about 32% appearing once. Study-level results: Controls showed lower frequencies than patients for 4 or 5 TRBV segments, and TRBV5-6, TRBV5-1 and TRBV20-1 were among these.

These receptors' antigens are unknown. Material: blood. The receptors come from a girl aged 10 to 17 with multiple sclerosis.

This rearrangement joins TRBV7-2 to TRBJ2-1; D tentatively reads TRBD1 or TRBD2 (5 bases each). The CDR3 runs to 15 residues. Trimming took 1 base from V and 7 from J, leaving 14 bases between them. Germline V CDR1 and CDR2: SGHTA, FQGNSA. CDR3 protein: CASSLGFQGRNEQFF. The CDR3, as DNA: TGTGCCAGCAGCTTAGGTTTTCAGGGACGGAATGAGCAGTTCTTC.

This sequence joins TRBV7-9 and TRBJ2-7, with TRBD2 matching 8 bases. Trimming cost V 7 bases and J 4 bases; bases outside gene matches: 12. Germline assignment: CDR1 SEHNR and CDR2 FQNEAQ (reference sequence). The CDR3 loop spans 15 amino acids. DNA of the CDR3: TGTGCCAGCACCGTAGTTCGGGAGGGCCCTTACGAGCAGTACTTC. It yields the protein CASTVVREGPYEQYF.